The 32 T cell receptor beta chains below all came from one sample that was sequenced in a study of cytomegalovirus exposure and HLA in healthy donors. Profiling relied on immunoSEQ multiplex PCR, and the TCRdb table lists in-frame clones only, not all of them. The sample yields about 400,000 clones, 80% to 90% seen once. The sample consisted of PBMCs. The origin of the receptors is a woman aged 18-35 years in good health and CMV-seronegative.

V usage is TRBV7-9 and J usage is TRBJ1-5, with D maybe TRBD1 (6 bases). This CDR3 is built from 13 residues. The germline CDR1 and CDR2 sequences are SEHNR and FQNEAQ (reference sequence). Trimming pared 4 bases from V and 6 bases from J, leaving 10 bases between. CDR3 in DNA: TGTGCCAGCAGCTCAGGGGAGCGTCAGCCCCAGCATTTT. It codes for CASSSGERQPQHF.

The genes are TRBV5-1 and TRBJ2-7; 8 bases fit TRBD2. Trimming removed 3 bases from V and 4 bases from J; junction bases left unmatched: 9. Germline CDR1 and CDR2: SGHRS and YFSETQ. The CDR3 length is 15 residues. The CDR3 spells CASSSSGGAGYEQYF. The DNA for the CDR3 is TGCGCCAGCAGCTCTTCCGGGGGGGCCGGTTACGAGCAGTACTTC.

The chain has TRBV7-8 and TRBJ1-5, with 10 bases aligning to TRBD1. The CDR3 runs 17 residues. Germline CDR1 reads SGHVS; CDR2 reads FQNEAQ. V shed 3 bases and J 6 bases; nucleotides not matched to a gene: 11. The CDR3 DNA reads as TGTGCCAGCAGCTTTTACCGGGGACAGGGGTTTGGTCAGCCCCAGCATTTT. Translation gives CASSFYRGQGFGQPQHF.

The genes are TRBV2 and TRBJ2-3, with 13 bases aligning to TRBD2. Unmatched junction bases numbered 9, after V lost 4 bases and J lost 2 bases. CDR1 is SNHLY, CDR2 FYNNEI, per germline. The CDR3 extends over 18 amino acids. Written as DNA, the CDR3 is TGTGCCAGCAGTGGAACTAGCGGGAGGGCAAAACACACAGATACGCAGTATTTT. Protein sequence: CASSGTSGRAKHTDTQYF.

The chain carries TRBV19 and TRBJ1-3; possible D gene TRBD1, 6 bases. The germline gives CDR1 LNHDA, CDR2 SQIVND (reference sequence). The V end lost 5 bases, the J end lost 0 bases, and 11 bases lay between the germline ends. This CDR3 comprises 15 residues. This CDR3 reads CASSLGQSSGNTIYF. The CDR3 DNA follows: TGTGCCAGTAGTCTGGGACAATCCTCTGGAAACACCATATATTTT.

The rearrangement links TRBV28 to TRBJ2-7, with 9 bases fitting TRBD1. The CDR3 is 19 residues long. The germline V gene has CDR1 MDHEN and CDR2 SYDVKM. J lost 0 bases, V lost 5 bases, and 17 bases had no gene match. CDR3 coding DNA: TGTGCCAGCAGTCCGTCATCCCACGGGACAGGGAGCCCCTCCTACGAGCAGTACTTC. Translating gives CASSPSSHGTGSPSYEQYF.

This chain joins TRBV27 and TRBJ2-5, with D possibly TRBD1 on 6 matching bases. The CDR3 length is 16 residues. The ends were cut back, 5 bases at V and 3 bases at J, with 19 bases in the middle. Germline loops: CDR1 MNHEY, CDR2 SMNVEV (reference sequence). Here the CDR3 reads CASSPYTTGKKETQYF. DNA of the CDR3: TGTGCCAGCAGTCCGTACACGACAGGAAAAAAAGAGACCCAGTACTTC.

This clone was recorded once. The rearrangement links TRBV11-2 to TRBJ2-3; no reliable D call. V dropped 3 bases and J dropped 4 bases, with 8 bases sitting between them. CDR3 length equals 13 residues. The V gene's germline CDR1 is SGHAT and CDR2 FQNNGV. This CDR3 is CASSLPIADTQYF. DNA of the CDR3: TGTGCCAGCAGCTTGCCTATTGCAGATACGCAGTATTTT.

This clone was seen a few times. The chain couples TRBV19 to TRBJ1-5; TRBD1 agrees at 7 bases. There are 14 residues in the CDR3. With V trimmed by 3 bases and J by 4 bases, 3 bases remained unmatched. In germline, CDR1 is LNHDA, CDR2 SQIVND (reference sequence). CDR3 amino acids: CASSISRGNQPQHF. DNA of the CDR3: TGTGCCAGTAGTATTAGCAGGGGGAATCAGCCCCAGCATTTT.

The J gene is TRBJ2-7, the V gene TRBV28, with D tentatively TRBD1 (6 bases). CDR1 MDHEN and CDR2 SYDVKM come from the germline V gene. This CDR3 is built from 13 residues. Trimming took 6 bases from V and 1 from J, leaving 10 bases between them. The CDR3 DNA sequence: TGTGCCAGCAGCCAAGACAGGTCCTACGAGCAGTACTTC. Translating gives CASSQDRSYEQYF.

This clone was detected only a few times. Within the sample, other DNA sequences also encode this same CDR3. This chain joins TRBV18 and TRBJ1-6; TRBD1 agrees at 10 bases. The CDR3 sequence is 15 residues long. Germline trimming cut 0 bases from V and 7 bases from J; bases unmatched to any gene: 0. The germline V gene encodes CDR1 KGHSH and CDR2 LQKENI. The CDR3 loop reads CASSPPGQGNSPLHF. CDR3 coding DNA: TGTGCCAGCTCACCACCGGGACAGGGGAATTCACCCCTCCACTTT.

V usage is TRBV6-1 and J usage is TRBJ2-1; the match to TRBD2 covers 12 bases. This CDR3 is 17 amino acids long. Germline assignment: CDR1 MNHNS and CDR2 SASEGT. The trim removed 4 bases at V and 3 bases at J, leaving 7 bases unmatched. The CDR3 DNA sequence: TGTGCCAGCAGTGGCCGGACTAGCGGGAAAGACTACAATGAGCAGTTCTTC. Translation: CASSGRTSGKDYNEQFF.

J is TRBJ1-5 and V is TRBV27; 8 bases line up with TRBD1. V was clipped by 2 bases and J by 6 bases; unmatched bases: 3. Germline V gene lookup returns CDR1 MNHEY and CDR2 SMNVEV (reference sequence). The CDR3 runs 14 residues. The CDR3 region is CASSLQTGVQPQHF. In DNA, the CDR3 is TGTGCCAGCAGTTTACAGACAGGGGTTCAGCCCCAGCATTTT.

The V call is TRBV28, the J call TRBJ2-3; D is ambiguous. Germline lookup yields CDR1 MDHEN and CDR2 SYDVKM. This CDR3 region has 15 residues. V lost 6 bases and J 0 bases, leaving 13 bases between the germline ends. The CDR3 DNA reads TGTGCCAGCAGCCTAAAGGAGTCCAGCACAGATACGCAGTATTTT. This translates into CASSLKESSTDTQYF.

The CDR3 DNA follows: TGTGCCAGCAGACCCAGCCTACAGGGGGACTATGGCTACACCTTC. This gives the protein CASRPSLQGDYGYTF. V is TRBV7-9 and J is TRBJ1-2; TRBD1 matches at 8 bases. The CDR3 sequence is 15 residues long. Germline CDR1 and CDR2: SEHNR and FQNEAQ (reference sequence). V shed 6 bases, J shed 3 bases, and the junction held 9 bases outside the gene matches.

The chain employs TRBV5-1 and TRBJ1-1; D may be TRBD1 (6 bases). Trimming stripped 0 bases from V and 3 bases from J, with 12 bases between. Looked up from germline, CDR1 is SGHRS and CDR2 is YFSETQ. CDR3 length: 15 amino acids. The CDR3 here is CASSLVTGRDTEAFF. CDR3 coding DNA: TGCGCCAGCAGCTTGGTGACAGGAAGGGACACTGAAGCTTTCTTT.

The V call is TRBV19, the J call TRBJ2-1, with a possible D match to TRBD1 (6 bases). The germline CDR1 and CDR2 sequences are LNHDA and SQIVND (reference sequence). This CDR3 spans 15 amino acids. V lost 5 bases and J lost 2, with 13 bases in between. The CDR3 is CASSYDRSAYNEQFF. The CDR3 nucleotides read TGTGCCAGTAGTTACGACAGGTCAGCCTACAATGAGCAGTTCTTC.

The V call is TRBV28, the J call TRBJ1-2; 7 bases line up with TRBD1. Germline CDR1 is MDHEN and CDR2 is SYDVKM. J lost 4 bases, V lost 8 bases, and 13 bases had no gene match. The CDR3 runs 15 residues. CDR3 sequence: CASAKLGTEIYGYTF. The CDR3 region has the DNA TGTGCCAGCGCGAAGTTGGGGACAGAAATCTATGGCTACACCTTC.

V usage is TRBV28 and J usage is TRBJ2-5, with D possibly TRBD1 on 6 matching bases. V gave up 6 bases and J gave up 0 bases, with 8 bases separating them. Germline CDR1 and CDR2: MDHEN and SYDVKM. CDR3 size: 13 residues. As DNA, the CDR3 is TGTGCCAGCAGACGGGACAACCAAGAGACCCAGTACTTC. It specifies CASRRDNQETQYF.

The table lists this clone with a few counts. The rearrangement joins TRBV28 to TRBJ1-2; D not resolved. V was pared by 5 bases and J by 3 bases, with 13 bases between. CDR1 MDHEN and CDR2 SYDVKM come from the germline V gene. This CDR3 is built from 14 residues. The CDR3 reads CASSTPGLDYGYTF. The CDR3 nucleotides are TGTGCCAGCAGTACCCCAGGACTGGACTATGGCTACACCTTC.

The chain combines TRBV27 with TRBJ1-1, with 9 positions matching TRBD1. The CDR3 sequence is 14 residues long. Germline trimming cut 6 bases from V and 3 bases from J; bases unmatched to any gene: 5. In germline, CDR1 is MNHEY, CDR2 SMNVEV (reference sequence). CDR3 nucleotides: TGTGCCAGCAGCCGGGACAGGGTTTACACTGAAGCTTTCTTT. It translates to CASSRDRVYTEAFF.

The chain combines TRBV7-9 with TRBJ2-5; 12 nucleotides line up with TRBD2. This CDR3 comprises 17 residues. Germline V CDR1 and CDR2: SEHNR, FQNEAQ (reference sequence). V shed 5 bases and J 4 bases; nucleotides not matched to a gene: 11. CDR3 sequence reads: CASSLRTSGGQRETQYF. The CDR3 nucleotides read TGTGCCAGCAGCCTGAGAACTAGCGGGGGGCAGCGAGAGACCCAGTACTTC.

The rearrangement links TRBV4-1 to TRBJ2-2; D is perhaps TRBD1 (5 bases). Trimming removed 4 bases from V and 5 bases from J, with 8 bases in between. In germline, CDR1 is MGHRA, CDR2 YSYEKL. This CDR3 has 13 amino acids. DNA of the CDR3: TGCGCCAGCAGCCTACAGGATACCGGGGAGCTGTTTTTT. Translating it yields CASSLQDTGELFF.

The genes are TRBV28 and TRBJ1-6; D is unresolved. CDR3 length equals 17 residues. Germline CDR1 is MDHEN and CDR2 is SYDVKM. Trimming removed 3 bases at V and 0 bases at J, with 12 bases between. The CDR3 spells CASSLVEGGSYNSPLHF. In DNA, the CDR3 is TGTGCCAGCAGTTTGGTAGAGGGAGGCTCCTATAATTCACCCCTCCACTTT.

This sequence joins TRBV7-6 and TRBJ1-3; no firm D call. V was shortened by 10 bases and J by 8 bases, with 15 bases between the two germline ends. CDR1 and CDR2 (germline): SGHVS, FNYEAQ. This CDR3 region has 12 residues. CDR3 amino acids: CATFDTWHTIYF. For the CDR3, the DNA is TGTGCCACCTTCGACACCTGGCACACCATATATTTT.

The chain is built from TRBV2 and TRBJ1-1; a possible D gene is TRBD1 (5 bases). The ends were cut back, 8 bases at V and 2 bases at J, with 12 bases in the middle. The CDR3 loop spans 13 amino acids. In germline, CDR1 is SNHLY, CDR2 FYNNEI. DNA for the CDR3: TGTGCCAGCTATGGGGCCGTTAACACTGAAGCTTTCTTT. Translating it yields CASYGAVNTEAFF.

The genes are TRBV6-1 and TRBJ1-6; D gene unclear. The CDR3 loop spans 13 amino acids. Per germline, CDR1 MNHNS and CDR2 SASEGT. V was trimmed by 6 bases and J by 6 bases, leaving 9 bases between them. CDR3 bases: TGTGCCAGCAGAACAGAGATTAATTCACCCCTCCACTTT. Translation gives CASRTEINSPLHF.

The chain uses TRBV6-5 and TRBJ2-2, with TRBD1 identical over 7 bases. With 6 bases clipped from V and 3 bases from J, the junction kept 4 bases outside the gene matches. The CDR3 length is 14 residues. Germline V CDR1 and CDR2: MNHEY, SVGAGI. DNA for the CDR3: TGTGCCAGCAGCGGAACAGGGGACACCGGGGAGCTGTTTTTT. As protein: CASSGTGDTGELFF.

The rearrangement uses TRBV27 and TRBJ2-3, with 8 nucleotides matching TRBD2. The V gene's germline CDR1 is MNHEY and CDR2 SMNVEV (reference sequence). The CDR3 covers 17 residues. V shed 3 bases, J shed 3 bases, and the junction held 11 bases outside the gene matches. CDR3 protein: CASSLTRLATQTDTQYF. The CDR3 nucleotides are TGTGCCAGCAGTTTGACCAGACTAGCGACCCAGACAGATACGCAGTATTTT.

The chain recombines TRBV5-6 with TRBJ2-4; 8 nucleotides agree with TRBD1. Germline V gives CDR1 SGHDT, CDR2 YYEEEE. After removal of 0 bases from V and 0 bases from J, the junction contained 2 bases not matched to a gene. The CDR3 loop spans 16 amino acids. CDR3 in amino acids: CASSLAQGGAKNIQYF. The CDR3 DNA is TGTGCCAGCAGCTTGGCACAGGGGGGAGCCAAAAACATTCAGTACTTC.

The genes are TRBV9 and TRBJ2-5, with 8 bases aligning to TRBD2. Germline V gene data show CDR1 as SGDLS and CDR2 as YYNGEE. Unmatched junction bases numbered 11, after V lost 3 bases and J lost 1 base. CDR3 length: 17 residues. Here the CDR3 reads CASSASSAGDFQETQYF. The CDR3 DNA sequence: TGTGCCAGCAGCGCCTCCTCAGCGGGGGACTTCCAAGAGACCCAGTACTTC. Full variable domain (remainder filled in from reference TRBV9 and TRBJ2-5): DSGVTQTPKHLITATGQRVTLRCSPRSGDLSVYWYQQSLDQGLQFLIQYYNGEERAKGNILERFSAQQFPDLHSELNLSSLELGDSALYFCASSASSAGDFQETQYFGPGTRLLVL.

The chain uses TRBV5-1 and TRBJ1-4; the match to TRBD1 covers 9 bases. CDR3 length: 14 residues. Losses at the gene ends were 6 bases for V and 7 bases for J; bases not matched to a gene: 7. Per the germline V gene, CDR1 is SGHRS and CDR2 is YFSETQ. The CDR3 coding sequence is TGCGCCAGCACCTCGGACAGGGGAAGTGAAAAACTGTTTTTT. Its translation: CASTSDRGSEKLFF.